Presented here are 17 T cell receptor beta chains from one specimen sequenced in a study of cytotoxic CD8 clonotypes in ibrutinib-treated CLL (dated by TCRdb to 2020 to 2023). Library prep was done by the immunoSEQ multiplex PCR assay. TCRdb re-hosts the immuneACCESS table, in-frame sequences only. Its copies lack some clones; in the studies checked, an unresolved V gene accounts for under half of them, and the cause for the rest is not known. Here the sample has around 310,000 clones; about 80% occur a single time. Roughly 6.3% of the sample is taken by the ten largest. This specimen consisted of PBMCs, obtained before ibrutinib treatment. Every receptor here comes from a human donor with chronic lymphocytic leukemia.

The J gene is TRBJ2-3, the V gene TRBV4-2, with 7 bases identical to TRBD2. Germline CDR1 and CDR2: LGHNA and YNFKEQ. The length of the CDR3 is 14 residues. V lost 4 bases and J lost 6; bases outside the gene matches: 7. This CDR3 is CASSRGGEGDTQYF. The CDR3 DNA is TGTGCCAGCAGCCGGGGGGGTGAAGGGGATACGCAGTATTTT.

Remarks on this clone: Its ends do not fully match the called genes, so a read error is possible. V and J are TRBV7-7 and TRBJ1-4, with TRBD1 as a possible D gene (6 bases). CDR1 is SSHAT, CDR2 FNYEAQ, per germline (reference sequence). The CDR3 runs 15 residues. CDR3 amino acids: CASSNIRGVDEKLFF. CDR3 nucleotides: TGTGCTAGCAGCAACATCAGGGGCGTGGATGAAAAACTGTTTTTT.

This clone showed up just a few times. This chain uses TRBV15 with TRBJ1-5, with D unclear. Trimming took off 0 bases at V and 0 bases at J, with 9 bases between the two ends. Per the germline V gene, CDR1 is LNHNV and CDR2 is YYDKDF (reference sequence). The CDR3 runs to 16 residues. For the CDR3, the DNA is TGTGCCACCAGCAGAGATCCGGGGAATAGCAATCAGCCCCAGCATTTT. Translated: CATSRDPGNSNQPQHF.

The V call is TRBV4-3, the J call TRBJ2-1; TRBD2 aligns across 8 bases. The trim removed 1 base at V and 5 bases at J, leaving 4 bases unmatched. This CDR3 has 15 residues. Per germline, CDR1 LGHNA and CDR2 YSLEER. The CDR3 is CASSQGTSGDNEQFF. The CDR3, as DNA: TGCGCCAGCAGCCAAGGAACTAGCGGAGACAATGAGCAGTTCTTC.

V is TRBV15 and J is TRBJ2-1; a weak D match, TRBD1 (5 bases). The CDR3 loop spans 16 amino acids. In germline, CDR1 is LNHNV, CDR2 YYDKDF (reference sequence). V was pared by 0 bases and J by 6 bases, with 15 bases between. The CDR3: CATSRELTPGANEQFF. CDR3 bases: TGTGCCACCAGCAGAGAATTGACCCCTGGGGCCAATGAGCAGTTCTTC.

This rearrangement joins TRBV23-1 to TRBJ2-2, with 9 nucleotides matching TRBD1. TRBV23-1 belongs to the ORF category, with a function that is uncertain. The J segment lost 7 bases and the V segment lost 4 bases, leaving 4 bases of the junction unmatched. CDR3 size: 14 residues. DNA for the CDR3: TGCGCCAGCAGTCTACAGGGGGCGCACGGGGAGCTGTTTTTT. Its protein product is CASSLQGAHGELFF.

J is TRBJ1-1 and V is TRBV7-9; no firm D call. The V gene's germline CDR1 is SEHNR and CDR2 FQNEAQ (reference sequence). V gave up 2 bases and J gave up 5 bases, with 6 bases separating them. The CDR3 totals 12 residues. The DNA of the CDR3 is TGTGCCAGCAGCTTACCCAGGACTGAAGCTTTCTTT. Translation: CASSLPRTEAFF.

The chain links TRBV6-4 to TRBJ1-2; 8 positions agree with TRBD1. CDR3 size: 17 residues. The V gene's germline CDR1 is MRHNA and CDR2 SNTAGT. The J segment lost 5 bases and the V segment lost 5 bases, leaving 16 bases of the junction unmatched. The CDR3 here is CASSKEGQVGFGYGYTF. DNA for the CDR3: TGTGCCAGCAGTAAAGAGGGACAGGTCGGCTTTGGATATGGCTACACCTTC.

The rearrangement uses TRBV10-3 and TRBJ2-2, with D possibly called TRBD1 or TRBD2 (7 bases each). The CDR3 contains 15 residues. V lost 8 bases and J 3 bases, leaving 16 bases between the germline ends. Germline V gene sequence: CDR1 ENHRY, CDR2 SYGVKD. The CDR3 sequence: CAIRGRGTDTGELFF. The CDR3 coding sequence is TGTGCCATCCGTGGGAGGGGGACAGACACCGGGGAGCTGTTTTTT.

Concerning this clone: Other DNA sequences in the sample encode the same CDR3. The CDR3 loop is CASSLGGTSGNTIYF. In nucleotides, the CDR3 is TGTGCCAGCAGCTTGGGAGGGACGAGTGGAAACACCATATATTTT. The V gene is TRBV5-4, the J gene TRBJ1-3; the D gene is possibly TRBD1 (5 bases). The length of the CDR3 is 15 residues. Germline CDR1 is SGHNT and CDR2 is YYREEE (reference sequence). Between the trimmed V and J ends, which lost 0 bases and 3 bases, there was a span of 10 bases.

The chain uses TRBV20-1 and TRBJ2-1, with D unclear. The length of the CDR3 is 11 residues. Trimming cost V 4 bases and J 2 bases, with 3 bases left between them. The germline gives CDR1 DFQATT, CDR2 SNEGSKA (reference sequence). This CDR3 reads CSATPYNEQFF. CDR3 bases: TGCAGTGCTACGCCCTACAATGAGCAGTTCTTC.

V gene TRBV6-6 combines with J gene TRBJ2-2, with D unresolved. Germline-derived CDR1 and CDR2 are MNHNY and SVGAGI (reference sequence). The CDR3 loop spans 13 amino acids. V was shortened by 10 bases and J by 1 base, with 10 bases between the two germline ends. In DNA form, the CDR3 reads TGTGCCACCTTCAGGTGGAACACCGGGGAGCTGTTTTTT. Encoded protein: CATFRWNTGELFF.

The genes are TRBV7-2 and TRBJ2-7, with 8 bases that match TRBD2. The trim removed 5 bases at V and 2 bases at J, leaving 8 bases unmatched. The CDR3 covers 15 residues. Germline CDR1 SGHTA, CDR2 FQGNSA. CDR3 in amino acids: CASSHAGGVTYEQYF. In DNA form, the CDR3 reads TGTGCCAGCAGCCATGCGGGGGGCGTCACCTACGAGCAGTACTTC.

The chain combines TRBV30 with TRBJ2-6, with TRBD1 identical over 10 bases. The V gene end was trimmed by 4 bases and the J gene end by 2 bases; junction bases not matched to a gene: 11. The CDR3 runs 18 residues. CDR1 and CDR2 from the germline V gene are GTSNPN and SVGIG (reference sequence). The CDR3 here is CAWIIPGTGVPGANVLTF. The CDR3 coding sequence is TGTGCCTGGATAATACCCGGGACAGGGGTTCCTGGGGCCAACGTCCTGACTTTC.

The CDR3: CASSQLGQNTEAFF. In nucleotides, the CDR3 is TGTGCCAGCTCACAATTGGGACAAAACACTGAAGCTTTCTTT. The J gene is TRBJ1-1, the V gene TRBV18; tentative D call: TRBD1 (6 bases). Trimming pared 4 bases from V and 2 bases from J, leaving 11 bases between. The CDR3 totals 14 residues. Germline CDR1 is KGHSH and CDR2 is LQKENI.

The rearrangement uses TRBV27 and TRBJ2-1; D gene uncertain. The germline V gene has CDR1 MNHEY and CDR2 SMNVEV (reference sequence). The CDR3 has 11 amino acids. Trimming pared 4 bases from V and 6 bases from J, leaving 4 bases between. CDR3 in DNA: TGTGCCAGCAGTTCGGGCAATGAGCAGTTCTTC. Translated: CASSSGNEQFF.

The rearrangement joins TRBV9 to TRBJ2-5; possible D gene TRBD1, 5 bases. The CDR3 contains 15 residues. Trimming left V 4 bases short and J 5 bases short, with 18 bases between. Looked up from germline, CDR1 is SGDLS and CDR2 is YYNGEE. The CDR3 here is CASSLTPNQGETQYF. The CDR3 DNA follows: TGTGCCAGCAGCTTGACCCCTAACCAGGGTGAGACCCAGTACTTC.